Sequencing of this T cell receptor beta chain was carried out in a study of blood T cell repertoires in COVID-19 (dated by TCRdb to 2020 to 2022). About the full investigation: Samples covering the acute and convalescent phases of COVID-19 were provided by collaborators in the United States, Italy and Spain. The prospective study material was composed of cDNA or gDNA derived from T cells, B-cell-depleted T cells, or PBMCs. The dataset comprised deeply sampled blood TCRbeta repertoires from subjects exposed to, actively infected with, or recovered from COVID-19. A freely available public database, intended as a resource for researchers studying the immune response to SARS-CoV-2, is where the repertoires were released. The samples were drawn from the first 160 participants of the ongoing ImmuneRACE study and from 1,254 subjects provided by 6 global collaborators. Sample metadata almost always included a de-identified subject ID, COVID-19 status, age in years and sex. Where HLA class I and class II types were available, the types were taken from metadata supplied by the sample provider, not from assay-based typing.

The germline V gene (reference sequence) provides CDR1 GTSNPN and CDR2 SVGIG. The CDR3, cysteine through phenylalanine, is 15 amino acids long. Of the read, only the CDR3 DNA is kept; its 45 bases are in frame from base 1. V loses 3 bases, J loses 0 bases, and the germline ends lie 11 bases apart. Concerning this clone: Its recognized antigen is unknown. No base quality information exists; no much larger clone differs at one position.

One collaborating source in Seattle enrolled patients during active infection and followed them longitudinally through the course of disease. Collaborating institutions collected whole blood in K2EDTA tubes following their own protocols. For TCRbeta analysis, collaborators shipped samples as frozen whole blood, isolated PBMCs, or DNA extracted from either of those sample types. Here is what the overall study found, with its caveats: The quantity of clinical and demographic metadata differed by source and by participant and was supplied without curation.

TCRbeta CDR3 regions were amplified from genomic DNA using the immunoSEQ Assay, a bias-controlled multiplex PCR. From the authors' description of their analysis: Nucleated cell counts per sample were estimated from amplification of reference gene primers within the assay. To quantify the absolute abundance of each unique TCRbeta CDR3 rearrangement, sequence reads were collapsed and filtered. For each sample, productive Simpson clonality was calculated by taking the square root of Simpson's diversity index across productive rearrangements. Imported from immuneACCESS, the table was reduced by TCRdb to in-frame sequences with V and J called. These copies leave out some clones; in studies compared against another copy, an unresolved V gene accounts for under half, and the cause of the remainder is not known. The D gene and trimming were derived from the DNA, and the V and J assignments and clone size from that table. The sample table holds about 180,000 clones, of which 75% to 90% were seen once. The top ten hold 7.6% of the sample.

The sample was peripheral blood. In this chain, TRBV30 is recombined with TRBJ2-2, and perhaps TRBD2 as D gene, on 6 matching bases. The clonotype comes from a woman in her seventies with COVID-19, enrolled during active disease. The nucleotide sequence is TGTGCCTGGAGACGGGGGTCAGCGAACACCGGGGAGCTGTTTTTT. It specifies CAWRRGSANTGELFF.